This T cell receptor beta chain is from a study of CD8 T cells in ankylosing spondylitis. Study-wide findings and caveats: One TCR beta motif, made up of about 8 highly homologous variants, appeared characteristic of ankylosing spondylitis blood.

This clonotype was seen more than once but under ten times. Its matching antigen is unknown. Germline CDR1 is SNHLY and CDR2 is FYNNEI. With 8 bases clipped from V and 7 bases from J, the junction kept 5 bases outside the gene matches. This CDR3 is 12 amino acids long. TCRdb redid the calling of the 5' RACE reads with MiXCR, one entry per CDR3 protein. The sample has more than 650,000 distinct CDR3 sequences, roughly 12% seen once. Sample: blood, either unsorted or a sorted T cell fraction (not recorded which). V and J are TRBV2 and TRBJ1-2; 9 nucleotides match TRBD1. The origin of this receptor is a male donor with ankylosing spondylitis. The CDR3 DNA sequence: TGTGCCAGCGCGGGACAGGGCTTTGGCTACACCTTC. Translation gives CASAGQGFGYTF.